This T cell receptor (beta chain) is from a study of blood T cells in healthy people across ages. Points from the study as a whole: The fall in TCR beta diversity per million T cells was roughly linear with age. Estimated diversity that came from one million T cells was considered an underestimate.

A second PCR of 7 to 11 cycles used a sample-barcoded 5' primer and a J-beta primer mix. One entry per CDR3 protein results from TCRdb running MiXCR on the 5' RACE reads. The sample lists about 1.5 million distinct CDR3 sequences, around 39% seen once, with 7.9% in the top ten. This clonotype has more than one count but fewer than ten. The antigen remains unidentified. The J segment lost 3 bases and the V segment lost 3 bases, leaving 3 bases of the junction unmatched. Germline assignment: CDR1 SNHLY and CDR2 FYNNEI. The CDR3 covers 15 residues. The V gene is TRBV2, the J gene TRBJ2-7, with 12 bases lining up with TRBD2. Material: blood. The TCR sequence derives from a young woman in good health. CDR3 bases: TGTGCCAGCAGTGATGGACTAGCGGGACTCTACGAGCAGTACTTC. Translating it yields CASSDGLAGLYEQYF.